The 29 T cell receptor beta chains given below trace back to one sample, sequenced in a study of blood T cell repertoires in COVID-19. Sequencing was performed with immunoSEQ multiplex PCR; in TCRdb, only in-frame clones are kept and a portion is missing. This repertoire shows a few hundred thousand clones, roughly 90% found once; its top ten account for more than 9.5%. Sequencing was carried out using peripheral blood. These receptors were taken from a woman under 40 with COVID-19, enrolled during active disease.

V gene TRBV20-1 combines with J gene TRBJ1-1; no definite D call. CDR1 is DFQATT, CDR2 SNEGSKA, per germline (reference sequence). The V and J ends lost 5 bases and 3 bases respectively, with 7 bases between them. The CDR3 extends over 11 amino acids. The CDR3, as DNA: TGCAGTGCTGGGAGGGACACTGAAGCTTTCTTT. Translated: CSAGRDTEAFF.

The V gene is TRBV2, the J gene TRBJ1-6; D perhaps matches TRBD1 (5 bases). CDR1 SNHLY and CDR2 FYNNEI come from the germline V gene. The CDR3 covers 17 residues. The V and J ends lost 5 bases and 0 bases respectively, with 14 bases between them. The CDR3 nucleotides read TGTGCCAGCAGTAACGGGGGGGAGGCCTCCTATAATTCACCCCTCCACTTT. Amino acids: CASSNGGEASYNSPLHF. Using reference TRBV2 and TRBJ1-6 for the parts outside the CDR3, the full variable domain is EPEVTQTPSHQVTQMGQEVILRCVPISNHLYFYWYRQILGQKVEFLVSFYNNEISEKSEIFDDQFSVERPDGSNFTLKIRSTKLEDSAMYFCASSNGGEASYNSPLHFGNGTRLTVT.

The V and J genes are TRBV19 and TRBJ1-5; tentatively, D is TRBD1 (6 bases). CDR1 and CDR2 from the germline V gene are LNHDA and SQIVND (reference sequence). CDR3 size: 15 residues. Between the trimmed V and J ends, which lost 5 bases and 4 bases, there was a span of 15 bases. The CDR3 region has the DNA TGTGCCAGTAGTCCGTACTACAGGGAAAATCAGCCCCAGCATTTT. This codes for CASSPYYRENQPQHF.

V and J are TRBV3-1 (or the pseudogene TRBV3-2) and TRBJ1-1; D is possibly TRBD1 (6 bases). Deletions cut 3 bases from V and 1 base from J, with 9 bases between. Germline V gene data show CDR1 as LGHDT and CDR2 as YNNKEL (reference sequence). This CDR3 is built from 14 residues. CDR3 coding DNA: TGTGCCAGCAGCCACATGGGACAGAACACTGAAGCTTTCTTT. It translates to CASSHMGQNTEAFF.

This clone has just one count. The chain couples TRBV5-4 to TRBJ1-1; 7 positions match TRBD1. This CDR3 region has 14 residues. CDR1 SGHNT and CDR2 YYREEE come from the germline V gene (reference sequence). The J segment lost 4 bases and the V segment lost 0 bases, leaving 3 bases of the junction unmatched. The CDR3 region is CASSLEGARTEAFF. CDR3 nucleotide sequence: TGTGCCAGCAGCTTGGAGGGGGCGCGCACTGAAGCTTTCTTT. Full variable domain (outside the CDR3, taken from reference TRBV5-4 and TRBJ1-1): ETGVTQSPTHLIKTRGQQVTLRCSSQSGHNTVSWYQQALGQGPQFIFQYYREEENGRGNFPPRFSGLQFPNYSSELNVNALELDDSALYLCASSLEGARTEAFFGQGTRLTVV.

CDR3: CATSRGRITGESGYGYTF. The CDR3 nucleotides read TGTGCCACCAGCAGAGGGAGGATAACAGGGGAGTCGGGCTATGGCTACACCTTC. The chain has TRBV15 and TRBJ1-2, with 7 bases that match TRBD1. The CDR3 runs to 18 residues. With 1 base clipped from V and 4 bases from J, the junction kept 15 bases outside the gene matches. Germline assignment: CDR1 LNHNV and CDR2 YYDKDF (reference sequence).

The chain joins TRBV30 to TRBJ2-3, with D possibly TRBD2 on 5 matching bases. CDR3 length: 16 residues. Trimming stripped 1 base from V and 4 bases from J, with 18 bases between. In germline, CDR1 is GTSNPN, CDR2 SVGIG (reference sequence). The CDR3 loop reads CAWSAMIPGKADTQYF. The DNA of the CDR3 is TGTGCCTGGAGTGCCATGATCCCGGGGAAGGCAGATACGCAGTATTTT.

This rearrangement joins TRBV5-1 to TRBJ1-4, with 7 positions matching TRBD1. Trimming removed 0 bases from V and 6 bases from J; junction bases left unmatched: 5. CDR3 length: 15 amino acids. Germline CDR1 SGHRS, CDR2 YFSETQ. The CDR3 bases are TGCGCCAGCAGCTTGGAAAGGGGGCCGTATGAAAAACTGTTTTTT. Its translation is CASSLERGPYEKLFF.

The rearrangement uses TRBV21-1 and TRBJ2-7; the table calls TRBD1, which could not be checked here. TRBV21-1 is recorded as a pseudogene. CDR3 length: 18 amino acids. CDR3 nucleotide sequence: TGTGCCAGCAGTAAGAAGAAAGACCCCGGGACAGGGCGGTACGAGCAGTACTTC. Translated, it gives CASSKKKDPGTGRYEQYF.

The chain joins TRBV3-1 (or the pseudogene TRBV3-2) to TRBJ1-1, with 12 bases aligning to TRBD1. Germline-derived CDR1 and CDR2 are LGHDT and YNNKEL (reference sequence). CDR3 length: 15 residues. V dropped 10 bases and J dropped 4; count of bases not matched to a gene: 10. CDR3 in amino acids: CATSGQGARRTEAFF. For the CDR3, the DNA is TGTGCCACCTCGGGACAGGGGGCGCGTCGCACTGAAGCTTTCTTT.

This chain joins TRBV3-1 (or the pseudogene TRBV3-2) and TRBJ1-1, with no clear D. The germline V gene encodes CDR1 LGHDT and CDR2 YNNKEL (reference sequence). The CDR3 covers 18 residues. V shed 0 bases and J shed 4 bases, with 21 bases lying between them. The CDR3 DNA follows: TGTGCCAGCAGCCAAGATGTATTGCGTCGGGGATTGGGCACTGAAGCTTTCTTT. Protein sequence: CASSQDVLRRGLGTEAFF.

The chain uses TRBV18 and TRBJ2-2; perhaps TRBD1 as D (7 bases). The germline V gene encodes CDR1 KGHSH and CDR2 LQKENI. The CDR3 runs to 16 residues. Trimming stripped 3 bases from V and 5 bases from J, with 16 bases between. Here the CDR3 DNA reads TGTGCCAGCTCACCGCAAACAGGGGCGGGGACCGGGGAGCTGTTTTTT. This sequence encodes CASSPQTGAGTGELFF.

The chain links TRBV18 to TRBJ2-3, with 9 nucleotides matching TRBD2. The ends lost 2 bases at V and 6 bases at J; junction bases unmatched: 3. Germline CDR1 and CDR2: KGHSH and LQKENI. The CDR3 contains 14 residues. This CDR3 reads CASSPTAGGDTQYF. CDR3 DNA sequence: TGTGCCAGCTCACCAACGGCGGGAGGGGATACGCAGTATTTT. The complete variable domain, with remaining parts taken from reference TRBV18 and TRBJ2-3, reads NAGVMQNPRHLVRRRGQEARLRCSPMKGHSHVYWYRQLPEEGLKFMVYLQKENIIDESGMPKERFSAEFPKEGPSILRIQQVVRGDSAAYFCASSPTAGGDTQYFGPGTRLTVL.

This clone was observed a single time. The chain is built from TRBV6-5 and TRBJ1-1, with D possibly matching TRBD1 (5 bases). The CDR3 is made up of 16 amino acids. V was cut by 4 bases and J by 1 base, with 16 bases left in between. CDR1 is MNHEY, CDR2 SVGAGI, per germline. The CDR3 loop reads CASSSLGTGQNTEAFF. The CDR3 DNA reads as TGTGCCAGCAGTTCCCTCGGTACAGGACAGAACACTGAAGCTTTCTTT.

The chain couples TRBV25-1 to TRBJ1-6; tentatively, D is TRBD1 (5 bases). Deletions cut 3 bases from V and 7 bases from J, with 22 bases between. The CDR3 is made up of 18 amino acids. The germline V gene encodes CDR1 MGHDK and CDR2 SYGVNS. The CDR3 DNA reads as TGTGCCAGCAGTGATCCGTTCAGGGTGGGATCGGCCAATTCACCCCTCCACTTT. Its protein is CASSDPFRVGSANSPLHF.

The rearrangement uses TRBV27 and TRBJ1-1; the D gene is possibly TRBD1 (6 bases). Germline V gene data show CDR1 as MNHEY and CDR2 as SMNVEV (reference sequence). This CDR3 has 16 residues. Trimming took off 5 bases at V and 1 base at J, with 17 bases between the two ends. The CDR3, as DNA: TGTGCCAGCAGTAAAACAGGGAGTAGGTGGAACACTGAAGCTTTCTTT. Its protein is CASSKTGSRWNTEAFF.

This sequence joins TRBV6-1 and TRBJ2-7, with 7 positions matching TRBD1. Germline CDR1 MNHNS, CDR2 SASEGT. V was pared by 3 bases and J by 3 bases, with 8 bases of the junction left unmatched. The CDR3 covers 15 residues. CDR3 sequence reads: CASSETPRGLYEQYF. The DNA for the CDR3 is TGTGCCAGCAGTGAGACGCCAAGGGGGCTCTACGAGCAGTACTTC.

V usage is TRBV19 and J usage is TRBJ1-2; tentative D call: TRBD1 (6 bases). CDR3 size: 13 residues. CDR1 LNHDA and CDR2 SQIVND come from the germline V gene (reference sequence). Deletions cut 8 bases from V and 4 bases from J, with 14 bases between. CDR3 in DNA: TGTGCCAGTTCTAGGACAGCCTCCTATGGCTACACCTTC. This translates into CASSRTASYGYTF.

The chain joins TRBV2 to TRBJ2-2; maybe TRBD1 (6 bases). Germline V CDR1 and CDR2: SNHLY, FYNNEI. Trimming removed 10 bases from V and 4 bases from J, with 16 bases in between. The CDR3 consists of 14 residues. The CDR3 DNA reads as TGTGCCACGGGACAAGCACATAGCACCGGGGAGCTGTTTTTT. This gives the protein CATGQAHSTGELFF.

CDR3 nucleotides: TGTGCCAGCAGGGATGGACAGCATACTGAAGCTTTCTTT. Translated, it gives CASRDGQHTEAFF. This chain connects TRBV9 to TRBJ1-1, with a tentative D call TRBD1 (6 bases). Germline V gene sequence: CDR1 SGDLS, CDR2 YYNGEE. The ends were cut back, 5 bases at V and 5 bases at J, with 13 bases in the middle. The CDR3 covers 13 residues.

This chain uses TRBV4-1 with TRBJ2-2; 10 positions match TRBD1. The CDR3 runs to 15 residues. Trimming removed 4 bases from V and 4 bases from J; junction bases left unmatched: 3. From germline, CDR1 is MGHRA and CDR2 YSYEKL. The CDR3 DNA reads as TGCGCCAGCAGCCCCTGGACAGGGGGCACCGGGGAGCTGTTTTTT. This translates into CASSPWTGGTGELFF.

The chain employs TRBV5-1 and TRBJ1-1; tentatively, D is TRBD1 (5 bases). V was trimmed by 0 bases and J by 6 bases, leaving 18 bases between them. The CDR3 spans 16 residues. Germline values: CDR1 SGHRS, CDR2 YFSETQ. As DNA, the CDR3 is TGCGCCAGCAGCTTGGGAATTACGGGGGAACAGGCTGAAGCTTTCTTT. Amino acids: CASSLGITGEQAEAFF.

This clone was counted once. The genes are TRBV7-8 and TRBJ1-5; D unresolved. V was pared by 5 bases and J by 5 bases, with 10 bases between. CDR3 length equals 13 residues. Germline values: CDR1 SGHVS, CDR2 FQNEAQ. The chain's CDR3 is CASSLGPHQPQHF. In nucleotides, the CDR3 is TGTGCCAGCAGCCTTGGGCCTCATCAGCCCCAGCATTTT.

The chain employs TRBV29-1 and TRBJ1-2; D remains ambiguous. V lost 8 bases and J lost 4, with 14 bases in between. This CDR3 region has 12 residues. Looked up from germline, CDR1 is SQVTM and CDR2 is ANQGSEA. CDR3 DNA: TGCAGCTCCTACGGGAGCCGCTATGGCTACACCTTC. This sequence encodes CSSYGSRYGYTF.

This sequence joins TRBV27 and TRBJ2-3; tentative D call: TRBD1 (5 bases). Trimming pared 5 bases from V and 1 base from J, leaving 10 bases between. This CDR3 has 14 residues. The germline gives CDR1 MNHEY, CDR2 SMNVEV (reference sequence). The CDR3 DNA follows: TGTGCCAGCAGTCTTCAACAGGGCACAGATACGCAGTATTTT. This sequence encodes CASSLQQGTDTQYF.

The gene calls are TRBV7-8 and TRBJ1-3; D remains ambiguous. The CDR3 length is 17 residues. Germline loops: CDR1 SGHVS, CDR2 FQNEAQ. The V end lost 5 bases, the J end lost 0 bases, and 17 bases lay between the germline ends. CDR3 in amino acids: CASSTEQLSFSGNTIYF. Here the CDR3 DNA reads TGTGCCAGCAGCACCGAACAGTTGTCGTTCTCTGGAAACACCATATATTTT. Complete variable domain (other parts from reference TRBV7-8 and TRBJ1-3): GAGVSQSPRYKVAKRGQDVALRCDPISGHVSLFWYQQALGQGPEFLTYFQNEAQLDKSGLPSDRFFAERPEGSVSTLKIQRTQQEDSAVYLCASSTEQLSFSGNTIYFGEGSWLTVV.

Concerning this clone: This specimen includes other DNA sequences encoding the same CDR3. This CDR3 is CSVGEGNQPQHF. CDR3 sequence (DNA): TGCAGCGTTGGTGAGGGAAATCAGCCCCAGCATTTT. The chain joins TRBV29-1 to TRBJ1-5; D gene ambiguous. Germline CDR1 reads SQVTM; CDR2 reads ANQGSEA. There are 12 residues in the CDR3. Deletions cut 4 bases from V and 4 bases from J, with 8 bases between.

The chain carries TRBV5-4 and TRBJ2-2, with 9 nucleotides matching TRBD2. J lost 5 bases, V lost 4 bases, and 12 bases had no gene match. Germline CDR1 is SGHNT and CDR2 is YYREEE (reference sequence). This CDR3 is 17 amino acids long. The CDR3 nucleotides are TGTGCCAGCAGCCCCCCGGCGGCGGGGGGGGGTACCGGGGAGCTGTTTTTT. Its translation: CASSPPAAGGGTGELFF.

In its sample, this clone was seen once. This chain joins TRBV5-1 and TRBJ1-1; no clear D. Per germline, CDR1 SGHRS and CDR2 YFSETQ. CDR3 length: 14 residues. V shed 2 bases and J shed 3 bases, with 11 bases lying between them. CDR3 sequence: CASSFTHGDTEAFF. The CDR3 DNA reads as TGCGCCAGCAGCTTTACACACGGAGACACTGAAGCTTTCTTT. The whole variable domain, remainder taken from reference TRBV5-1 and TRBJ1-1, is KAGVTQTPRYLIKTRGQQVTLSCSPISGHRSVSWYQQTPGQGLQFLFEYFSETQRNKGNFPGRFSGRQFSNSRSEMNVSTLELGDSALYLCASSFTHGDTEAFFGQGTRLTVV.